These 12 T cell receptor beta chains share one sample of origin, sequenced in a study of neurological immune-mediated disorders. Time point described: longitudinal time-point 3. Each CDR3 protein gets one entry after TCRdb re-called the 5' RACE reads with MiXCR. The sample records about 45,000 distinct CDR3 sequences, roughly 14% being singletons. The material sequenced was PBMCs. The receptor source for this set is a man in his thirties or forties in good health.

This clonotype was seen a few times. This sequence joins TRBV5-3 and TRBJ2-1; weak D call: TRBD2 (5 bases). TRBV5-3 is recorded as an ORF, its role being uncertain. The CDR3 is 19 residues long. Trimming removed 4 bases at V and 1 base at J, with 24 bases between. The CDR3 nucleotides read TGTGCCAGAAGCCGCCTCTTTTGCGGGCCTAACCTGTCCTACAATGAGCAGTTCTTC. This codes for CARSRLFCGPNLSYNEQFF.

This clonotype has a count of ten or more. The CDR3 region has the DNA TGTGCCAGCAGTTACGACGGCGGCGGGAGTCGCGCAGATACGCAGTATTTT. Residues: CASSYDGGGSRADTQYF. The chain links TRBV6-5 to TRBJ2-3; 7 bases align to TRBD2. Germline CDR1 and CDR2: MNHEY and SVGAGI. J lost 4 bases, V lost 2 bases, and 12 bases had no gene match. This CDR3 spans 17 amino acids.

This clonotype was seen more than once but under ten times. The rearrangement uses TRBV6-5 and TRBJ2-3; D remains ambiguous. The ends were cut back, 3 bases at V and 2 bases at J, with 6 bases in the middle. Germline V CDR1 and CDR2: MNHEY, SVGAGI. The CDR3 is made up of 13 amino acids. Here the CDR3 DNA reads TGTGCCAGCAGTTATCGAATCACAGATACGCAGTATTTT. Its translation is CASSYRITDTQYF.

This clonotype was recorded at least ten times. This chain links TRBV20-1 with TRBJ2-4; tentative D call: TRBD2 (6 bases). Deletions cut 0 bases from V and 8 bases from J, with 17 bases between. This CDR3 has 15 amino acids. Germline loops: CDR1 DFQATT, CDR2 SNEGSKA (reference sequence). The CDR3 reads CSARDHPTSFDIQYF. The CDR3 region has the DNA TGCAGTGCTAGAGACCACCCGACTAGTTTTGACATTCAGTACTTC.

The CDR3 DNA is TGCGCCAGCCTCACCGGACAGGGGGCATCCGATACGCAGTATTTT. Protein: CASLTGQGASDTQYF. The chain carries TRBV5-1 and TRBJ2-3; 11 bases map to TRBD1. In germline, CDR1 is SGHRS, CDR2 YFSETQ. CDR3 length: 15 residues. The V and J ends lost 7 bases and 6 bases, in that order; junction bases with no gene match: 10.

This clonotype has ten or more counts. The genes are TRBV20-1 and TRBJ2-5; 9 bases fit TRBD1. Trimming at V came to 0 bases and at J to 4 bases, leaving 6 bases not matched to a gene. Germline lookup yields CDR1 DFQATT and CDR2 SNEGSKA (reference sequence). The CDR3 runs 15 residues. CDR3 in DNA: TGCAGTGCTAGAGATCGACAGGGGGGCTCAGAGACCCAGTACTTC. Encoded protein: CSARDRQGGSETQYF.

The chain carries TRBV5-1 and TRBJ2-7; TRBD1 aligns across 9 bases. The CDR3 has 14 amino acids. V lost 4 bases and J lost 10; bases outside the gene matches: 12. Germline V lookup: CDR1 SGHRS, CDR2 YFSETQ. DNA of the CDR3: TGCGCCAGCAGCCGTTCACCGGGACAGGGAGCTCAGTACTTC. Its protein product is CASSRSPGQGAQYF.

In this sample, this clonotype turned up many times. The chain combines TRBV6-1 with TRBJ2-1; TRBD2 matches 16 bases. Germline CDR1 is MNHNS and CDR2 is SASEGT. V gave up 7 bases and J gave up 6 bases; unmatched junction bases: 12. The CDR3 contains 18 residues. The CDR3 sequence is CASMRGPGTSGRANEQFF. CDR3 coding DNA: TGTGCCAGCATGAGGGGCCCCGGGACTAGCGGGAGGGCCAATGAGCAGTTCTTC.

This clonotype was picked up a small number of times. This chain links TRBV5-1 with TRBJ2-1, with TRBD1 matching over 8 bases. The germline CDR1 and CDR2 sequences are SGHRS and YFSETQ. The CDR3 length is 15 residues. Germline trimming cut 2 bases from V and 0 bases from J; bases unmatched to any gene: 1. The CDR3 is CASSFTGGSYNEQFF. The CDR3 nucleotides are TGCGCCAGCAGCTTTACAGGGGGCTCCTACAATGAGCAGTTCTTC.

This clonotype was detected many times. The chain is built from TRBV5-1 and TRBJ2-7, with D hard to call. V shed 0 bases and J shed 0 bases, with 10 bases lying between them. Germline values: CDR1 SGHRS, CDR2 YFSETQ. The CDR3 spans 15 residues. The CDR3 region has the DNA TGCGCCAGCAGCTTGGAACAGATAAGCTCCTACGAGCAGTACTTC. Translating it yields CASSLEQISSYEQYF.

This clonotype came up many times. The V and J genes are TRBV7-2 and TRBJ2-4; 8 bases map to TRBD2. Trimming cost V 2 bases and J 10 bases; bases outside gene matches: 4. Germline V gene lookup returns CDR1 SGHTA and CDR2 FQGNSA. The CDR3 length is 13 residues. DNA of the CDR3: TGTGCCAGCAGCTTAAGTGCTAGCGGGATTCAGTACTTC. It translates to CASSLSASGIQYF. The entire variable domain, with the rest obtained from reference TRBV7-2 and TRBJ2-4, is as follows: GAGVSQSPSNKVTEKGKDVELRCDPISGHTALYWYRQSLGQGLEFLIYFQGNSAPDKSGLPSDRFSAERTGGSVSTLTIQRTQQEDSAVYLCASSLSASGIQYFGAGTRLSVL.

This clonotype was found many times. V usage is TRBV7-8 and J usage is TRBJ1-5; D possibly corresponds to TRBD1 (5 bases). This CDR3 has 15 residues. The V and J ends lost 5 bases and 6 bases respectively, with 17 bases between them. CDR1 and CDR2 (germline): SGHVS, FQNEAQ. CDR3 in DNA: TGTGCCAGCAGCCCCCCCGGGGGGGACGCTCAGCCCCAGCATTTT. This translates into CASSPPGGDAQPQHF.